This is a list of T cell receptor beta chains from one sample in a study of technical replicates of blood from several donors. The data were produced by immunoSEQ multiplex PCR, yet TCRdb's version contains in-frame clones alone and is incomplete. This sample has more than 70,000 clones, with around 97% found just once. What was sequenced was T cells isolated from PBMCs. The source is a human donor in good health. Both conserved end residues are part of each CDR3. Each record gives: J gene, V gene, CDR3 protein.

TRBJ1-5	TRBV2	CASRVYLGDSQPQHF
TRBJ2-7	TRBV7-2	CASSSYLGGQGYEQYF
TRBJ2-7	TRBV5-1	CASSERAGDEQYF
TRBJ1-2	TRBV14	CASSFRGYGYTF
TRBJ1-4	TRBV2	CASSDRAPTNEKLFF
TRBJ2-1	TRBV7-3	CASSLTWASGYNEQFF
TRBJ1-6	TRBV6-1	CASSEGAAYNSPLHF
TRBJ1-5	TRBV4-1	CASSPGTTRGNQPQHF
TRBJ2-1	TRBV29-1	CSVEPSSYNEQFF
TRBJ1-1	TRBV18	CASSPEGATEAFF
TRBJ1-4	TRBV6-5	CASSFRPLNEKLFF
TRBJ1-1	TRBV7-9	CASSPVGGYTEAFF
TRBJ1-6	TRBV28	CASRAGTGNSPLHF
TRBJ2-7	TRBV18	CASSPSARQFEQYF
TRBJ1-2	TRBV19	CASSIGTGANYGYTF
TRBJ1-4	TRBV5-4	CASSRQGTEKLFF
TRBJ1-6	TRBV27	CASSLHRGRLSSYNSPLHF
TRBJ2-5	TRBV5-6	CASSLQGSETQYF
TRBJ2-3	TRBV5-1	CASTRQGASDMQYF
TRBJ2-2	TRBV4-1	CASSQEGGAATGELFF
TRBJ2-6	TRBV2	CASEDSGANVLTF
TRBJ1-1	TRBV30	CAWRGGVPEAFF
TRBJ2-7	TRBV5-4	CASGWDRGYEQYF
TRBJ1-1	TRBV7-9	CASSWGTGNTEAFF
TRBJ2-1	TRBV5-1	CASSLPGQIYNEQFF
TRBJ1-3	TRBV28	CASNTRGYTIYF
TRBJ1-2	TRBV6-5	CASSYYQGIYGYTF
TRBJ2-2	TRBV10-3	CASREANTGELFF
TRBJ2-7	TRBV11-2	CASSLAGTGYGYEQYF
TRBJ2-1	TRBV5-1	CASSKPGGNEQFF
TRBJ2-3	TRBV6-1	CASRFYTDTQYF
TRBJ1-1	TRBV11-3	CASSSRGLAEAFF
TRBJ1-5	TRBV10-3	CAISTTGGGTNQPQHF
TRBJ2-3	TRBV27	CASSLIPGLTDTQYF
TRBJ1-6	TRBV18	CASSTHRTGDSPLHF
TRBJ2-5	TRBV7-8	CASSLGVAGGQETQYF
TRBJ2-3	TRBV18	CASSPRGGLSTDTQYF
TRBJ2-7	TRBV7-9	CASSLAQGPAYEQYF
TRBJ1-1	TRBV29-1	CSVERQQNTEAFF
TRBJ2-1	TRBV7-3	CASSFKQALGGNEQFF
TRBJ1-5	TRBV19	CASSITGYSNQPQHF
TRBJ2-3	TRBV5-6	CASSFTSGGLWETDTQYF
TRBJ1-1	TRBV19	CASSYRTEAFF
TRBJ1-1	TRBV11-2	CASSLPVGAFF
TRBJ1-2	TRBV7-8	CASSLVLIPTPNYGYTF
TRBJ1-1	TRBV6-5	CASSSRFLGAFF
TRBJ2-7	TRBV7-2	CASSEGQAYEQYF
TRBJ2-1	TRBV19	CASSASGRAYNEQFF
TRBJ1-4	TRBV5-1	CASSLDPTTNEKLFF
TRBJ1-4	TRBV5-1	CASSLAGTGNEKLFF
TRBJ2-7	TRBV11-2	CASNPGGYEQYF
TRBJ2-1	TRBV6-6	CASSYGSAPPYNEQFF
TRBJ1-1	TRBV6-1	CASSEGDRRYTEAFF
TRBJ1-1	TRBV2	CASGEDLSAGFMNTEAFF
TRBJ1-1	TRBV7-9	CASSLEWTGTGNTEAFF
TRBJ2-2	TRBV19	CASSEDKWGGLPNTGELFF
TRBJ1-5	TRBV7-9	CASSIGQDSNQPQHF
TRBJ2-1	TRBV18	CASSPPGGPYNEQFF
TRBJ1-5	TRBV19	CASSQQGAGSNQPQHF